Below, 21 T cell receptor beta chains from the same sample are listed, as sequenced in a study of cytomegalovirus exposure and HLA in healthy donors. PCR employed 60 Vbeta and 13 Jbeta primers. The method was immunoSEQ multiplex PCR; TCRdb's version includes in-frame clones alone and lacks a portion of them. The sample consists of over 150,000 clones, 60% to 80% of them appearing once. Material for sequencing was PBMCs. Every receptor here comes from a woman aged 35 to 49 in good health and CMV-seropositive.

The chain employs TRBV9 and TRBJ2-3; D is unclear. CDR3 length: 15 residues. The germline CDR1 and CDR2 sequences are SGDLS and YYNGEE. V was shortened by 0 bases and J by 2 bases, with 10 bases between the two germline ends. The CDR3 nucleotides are TGTGCCAGCAGCGTAGCTGAGCTAGTCACAGATACGCAGTATTTT. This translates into CASSVAELVTDTQYF.

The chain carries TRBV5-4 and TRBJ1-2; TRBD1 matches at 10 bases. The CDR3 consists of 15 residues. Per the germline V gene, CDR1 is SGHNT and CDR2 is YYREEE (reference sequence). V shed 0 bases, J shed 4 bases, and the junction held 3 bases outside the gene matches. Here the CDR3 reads CASSLGDRGFYGYTF. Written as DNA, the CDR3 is TGTGCCAGCAGCTTGGGGGACAGGGGTTTCTATGGCTACACCTTC.

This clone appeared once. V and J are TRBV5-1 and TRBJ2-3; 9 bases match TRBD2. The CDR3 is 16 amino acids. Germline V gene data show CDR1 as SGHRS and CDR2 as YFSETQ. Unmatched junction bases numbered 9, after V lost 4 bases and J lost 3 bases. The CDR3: CASSRTGLAPTDTQYF. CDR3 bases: TGCGCCAGCAGCAGAACGGGACTAGCTCCTACAGATACGCAGTATTTT.

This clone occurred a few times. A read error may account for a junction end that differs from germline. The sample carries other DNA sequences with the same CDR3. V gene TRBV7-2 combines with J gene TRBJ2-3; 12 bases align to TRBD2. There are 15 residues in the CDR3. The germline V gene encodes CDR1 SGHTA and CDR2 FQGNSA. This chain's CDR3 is CASSLAGGSTDTQYF. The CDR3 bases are TGTGCCAGCAGCCTAGCGGGGGGGAGCACAGATACGCAGTATTTT. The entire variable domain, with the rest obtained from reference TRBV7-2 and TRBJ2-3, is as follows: GAGVSQSPSNKVTEKGKDVELRCDPISGHTALYWYRQSLGQGLEFLIYFQGNSAPDKSGLPSDRFSAERTGGSVSTLTIQRTQQEDSAVYLCASSLAGGSTDTQYFGPGTRLTVL.

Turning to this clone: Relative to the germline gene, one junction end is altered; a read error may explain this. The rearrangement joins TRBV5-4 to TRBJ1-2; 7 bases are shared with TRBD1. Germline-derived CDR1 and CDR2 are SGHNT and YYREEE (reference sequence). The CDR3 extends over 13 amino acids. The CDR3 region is CASSLWGTEGGSF. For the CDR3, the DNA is TGTGCCAGCAGCTTGTGGGGGACAGAGGGAGGAAGTTTC.

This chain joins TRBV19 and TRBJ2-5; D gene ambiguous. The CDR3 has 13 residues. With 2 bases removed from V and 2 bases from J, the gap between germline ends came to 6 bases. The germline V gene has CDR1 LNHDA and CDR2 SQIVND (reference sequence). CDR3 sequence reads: CASSIRLQETQYF. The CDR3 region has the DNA TGTGCCAGTAGTATACGGTTACAAGAGACCCAGTACTTC.

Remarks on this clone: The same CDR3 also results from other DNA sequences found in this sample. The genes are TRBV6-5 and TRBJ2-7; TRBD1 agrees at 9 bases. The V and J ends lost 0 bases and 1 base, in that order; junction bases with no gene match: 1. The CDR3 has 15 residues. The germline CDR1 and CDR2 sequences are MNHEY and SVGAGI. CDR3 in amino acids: CASSYSTGGSYEQYF. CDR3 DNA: TGTGCCAGCAGTTACTCGACAGGGGGATCCTACGAGCAGTACTTC.

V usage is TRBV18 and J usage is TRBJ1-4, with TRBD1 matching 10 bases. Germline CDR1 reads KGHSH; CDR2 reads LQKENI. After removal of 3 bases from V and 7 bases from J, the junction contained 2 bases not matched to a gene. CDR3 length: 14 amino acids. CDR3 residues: CASSPRDRGEKLFF. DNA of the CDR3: TGTGCCAGCTCACCCCGGGACAGGGGTGAAAAACTGTTTTTT.

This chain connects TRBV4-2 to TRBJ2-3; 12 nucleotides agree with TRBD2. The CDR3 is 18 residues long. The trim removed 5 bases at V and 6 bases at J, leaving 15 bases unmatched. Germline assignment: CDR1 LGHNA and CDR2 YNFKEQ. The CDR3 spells CASSYGLAGSTNTDTQYF. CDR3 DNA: TGTGCCAGCAGCTACGGACTAGCGGGGTCCACCAACACGGATACGCAGTATTTT.

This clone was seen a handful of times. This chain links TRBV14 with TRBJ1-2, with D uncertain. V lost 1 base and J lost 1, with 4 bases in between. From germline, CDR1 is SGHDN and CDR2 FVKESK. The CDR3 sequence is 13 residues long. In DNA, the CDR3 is TGTGCCAGCAGCCAAGTCGGTAACTATGGCTACACCTTC. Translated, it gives CASSQVGNYGYTF.

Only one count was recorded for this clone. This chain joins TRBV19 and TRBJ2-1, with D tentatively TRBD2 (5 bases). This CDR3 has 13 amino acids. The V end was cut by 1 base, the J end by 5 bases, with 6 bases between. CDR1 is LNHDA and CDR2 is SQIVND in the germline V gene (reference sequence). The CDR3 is CASSIGRDNEQFF. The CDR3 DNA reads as TGTGCCAGTAGTATAGGGCGGGACAATGAGCAGTTCTTC.

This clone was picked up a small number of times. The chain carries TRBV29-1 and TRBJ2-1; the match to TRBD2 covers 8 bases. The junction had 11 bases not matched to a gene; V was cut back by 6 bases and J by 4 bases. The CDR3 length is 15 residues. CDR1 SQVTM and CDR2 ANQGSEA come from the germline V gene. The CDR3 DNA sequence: TGCAGCGTAGATCAGCAAGCGGGGGCATACAATGAGCAGTTCTTC. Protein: CSVDQQAGAYNEQFF.

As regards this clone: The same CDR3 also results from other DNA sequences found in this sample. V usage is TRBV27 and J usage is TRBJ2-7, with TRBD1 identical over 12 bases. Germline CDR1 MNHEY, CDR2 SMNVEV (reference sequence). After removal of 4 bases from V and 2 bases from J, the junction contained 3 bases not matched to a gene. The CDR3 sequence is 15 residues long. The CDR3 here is CASSSGQGATYEQYF. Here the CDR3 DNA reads TGTGCCAGCAGTTCGGGACAGGGGGCGACCTACGAGCAGTACTTC.

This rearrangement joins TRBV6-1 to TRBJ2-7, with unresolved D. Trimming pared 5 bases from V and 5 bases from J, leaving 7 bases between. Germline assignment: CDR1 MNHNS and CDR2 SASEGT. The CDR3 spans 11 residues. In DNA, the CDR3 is TGTGCCAGCAGTTCCGTCGACGAGCAGTACTTC. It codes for CASSSVDEQYF.

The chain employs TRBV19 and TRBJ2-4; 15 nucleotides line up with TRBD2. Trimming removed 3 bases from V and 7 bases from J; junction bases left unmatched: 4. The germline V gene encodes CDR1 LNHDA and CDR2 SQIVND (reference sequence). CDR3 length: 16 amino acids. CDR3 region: CASSIGTSGGRNIQYF. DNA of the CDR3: TGTGCCAGTAGTATTGGGACTAGCGGGGGGAGGAACATTCAGTACTTC. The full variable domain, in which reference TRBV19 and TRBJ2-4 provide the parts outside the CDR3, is DGGITQSPKYLFRKEGQNVTLSCEQNLNHDAMYWYRQDPGQGLRLIYYSQIVNDFQKGDIAEGYSVSREKKESFPLTVTSAQKNPTAFYLCASSIGTSGGRNIQYFGAGTRLSVL.

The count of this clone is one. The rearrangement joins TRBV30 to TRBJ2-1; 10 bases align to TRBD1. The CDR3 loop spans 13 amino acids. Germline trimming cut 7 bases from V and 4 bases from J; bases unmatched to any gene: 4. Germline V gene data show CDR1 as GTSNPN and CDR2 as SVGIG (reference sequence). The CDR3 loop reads CALPGQGYNEQFF. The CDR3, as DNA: TGTGCCTTACCGGGACAGGGGTACAATGAGCAGTTCTTC.

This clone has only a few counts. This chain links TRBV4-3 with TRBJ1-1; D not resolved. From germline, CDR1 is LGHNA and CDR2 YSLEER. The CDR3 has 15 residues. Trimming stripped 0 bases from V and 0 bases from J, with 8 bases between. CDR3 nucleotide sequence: TGCGCCAGCAGCCAAGAGGGAGGGATGAACACTGAAGCTTTCTTT. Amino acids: CASSQEGGMNTEAFF.

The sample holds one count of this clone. CDR3: CASSLYRTGGNQPQHF. The CDR3 DNA reads TGTGCCAGCAGCTTGTATCGGACAGGGGGCAATCAGCCCCAGCATTTT. This chain uses TRBV5-8 with TRBJ1-5, with 9 bases fitting TRBD1. The germline V gene encodes CDR1 SGHTS and CDR2 YDEGEE. The CDR3 is 16 amino acids. The ends lost 1 base at V and 2 bases at J; junction bases unmatched: 4. The full variable domain, its missing parts supplied by reference TRBV5-8 and TRBJ1-5, is EAGVTQSPTHLIKTRGQQATLRCSPISGHTSVYWYQQALGLGLQFLLWYDEGEERNRGNFPPRFSGRQFPNYSSELNVNALELEDSALYLCASSLYRTGGNQPQHFGDGTRLSIL.

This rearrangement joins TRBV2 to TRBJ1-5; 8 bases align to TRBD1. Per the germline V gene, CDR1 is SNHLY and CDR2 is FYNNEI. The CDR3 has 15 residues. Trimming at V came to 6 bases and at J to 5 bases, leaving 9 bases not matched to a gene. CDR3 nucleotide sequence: TGTGCCAGCAGGGGAGGACAGGGTGGGTATCAGCCCCAGCATTTT. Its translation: CASRGGQGGYQPQHF.

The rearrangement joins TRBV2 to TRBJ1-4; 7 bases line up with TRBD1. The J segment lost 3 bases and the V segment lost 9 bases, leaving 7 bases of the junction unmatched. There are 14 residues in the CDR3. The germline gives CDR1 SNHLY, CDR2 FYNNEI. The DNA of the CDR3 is TGTGCCAGTTCAAGGGACAGTGCTAATGAAAAACTGTTTTTT. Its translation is CASSRDSANEKLFF.

The DNA of the CDR3 is TGTGCCAGCAGTCGACAGACCAGAGATAATTCACCCCTCCACTTT. It is translated as CASSRQTRDNSPLHF. The chain carries TRBV2 and TRBJ1-6; D may be TRBD1 (5 bases). With 5 bases removed from V and 5 bases from J, the gap between germline ends came to 13 bases. The CDR3 extends over 15 amino acids. The V gene's germline CDR1 is SNHLY and CDR2 FYNNEI.